These 20 T cell receptor beta chains were sequenced from one sample in a study of CD8 T cells in Susac syndrome. Reverse transcription of about 0.5 to 1 ug RNA was carried out with random hexamers. One entry per CDR3 protein results from TCRdb running MiXCR on the immunoSEQ multiplex PCR reads. The sample includes under 150,000 distinct CDR3 sequences, about 95% of them seen just once. Input material: CD4+ T cells from PBMCs. These receptors were obtained from a human donor with Susac syndrome.

The chain recombines TRBV20-1 with TRBJ1-1; perhaps TRBD1 as D (5 bases). The CDR3 runs to 14 residues. Germline V lookup: CDR1 DFQATT, CDR2 SNEGSKA (reference sequence). V was clipped by 6 bases and J by 3 bases, with 17 bases between them. CDR3 in DNA: TGCAGTGCCAACCATCCCAGGGAGCACACTGAAGCTTTCTTT. Translated: CSANHPREHTEAFF.

The chain employs TRBV14 and TRBJ2-5; D may be TRBD1 or TRBD2 (6 bases each). The CDR3 is 16 amino acids. Trimming left V 1 base short and J 5 bases short, with 17 bases between. Germline V CDR1 and CDR2: SGHDN, FVKESK. The CDR3 DNA sequence: TGTGCCAGCAGCCAAGTGAGGGGGAGGCCGGCCGAGACCCAGTACTTC. It codes for CASSQVRGRPAETQYF.

The chain has TRBV7-2 and TRBJ1-1; D is uncertain. V gave up 3 bases and J gave up 1 base, with 12 bases separating them. CDR1 SGHTA and CDR2 FQGNSA come from the germline V gene. The CDR3 has 15 residues. The CDR3 DNA reads as TGTGCCAGCAGCTTTCAAGGGCGGGGGAACACTGAAGCTTTCTTT. Amino acid sequence: CASSFQGRGNTEAFF. The full variable domain, in which reference TRBV7-2 and TRBJ1-1 provide the parts outside the CDR3, is GAGVSQSPSNKVTEKGKDVELRCDPISGHTALYWYRQSLGQGLEFLIYFQGNSAPDKSGLPSDRFSAERTGGSVSTLTIQRTQQEDSAVYLCASSFQGRGNTEAFFGQGTRLTVV.

The chain combines TRBV20-1 with TRBJ2-7; maybe TRBD1 (6 bases). Germline V gives CDR1 DFQATT, CDR2 SNEGSKA (reference sequence). Trimming removed 5 bases from V and 3 bases from J, with 14 bases in between. The CDR3 length is 13 residues. Written as DNA, the CDR3 is TGCAGTGCTTCCTTGGGGGCTGGCTACGAGCAGTACTTC. This encodes CSASLGAGYEQYF.

This sequence joins TRBV20-1 and TRBJ2-2, with 7 bases fitting TRBD1. Germline CDR1 is DFQATT and CDR2 is SNEGSKA (reference sequence). This CDR3 is built from 14 residues. V lost 2 bases, J lost 3 bases, and 3 bases stayed unmatched. CDR3 in DNA: TGCAGTGCTAGATTCCAGGGGGACACCGGGGAGCTGTTTTTT. This codes for CSARFQGDTGELFF.

The chain couples TRBV13 to TRBJ2-3; D not resolved. The V and J ends lost 3 bases and 0 bases respectively, with 10 bases between them. The CDR3 contains 15 residues. CDR1 is PRHDT and CDR2 is FYEKMQ in the germline V gene (reference sequence). Here the CDR3 reads CASSFYGPSTDTQYF. The CDR3 DNA follows: TGTGCCAGCAGCTTCTACGGACCTAGCACAGATACGCAGTATTTT.

V usage is TRBV28 and J usage is TRBJ1-1; the D is unclear. CDR1 is MDHEN, CDR2 SYDVKM, per germline. This CDR3 contains 14 residues. V lost 2 bases, J lost 1 base, and 8 bases lay in between. CDR3 nucleotide sequence: TGTGCCAGCAGTTTACCGCGGAGGAACACTGAAGCTTTCTTT. It is translated as CASSLPRRNTEAFF.

This clonotype came up once. The chain combines TRBV20-1 with TRBJ1-1; TRBD1 matches at 7 bases. Germline V CDR1 and CDR2: DFQATT, SNEGSKA (reference sequence). This CDR3 has 14 residues. V lost 3 bases, J lost 0 bases, and 4 bases stayed unmatched. CDR3 in DNA: TGCAGTGCTAGGAAGGGGGCGCTGAACACTGAAGCTTTCTTT. Encoded protein: CSARKGALNTEAFF.

The chain uses TRBV5-4 and TRBJ2-5; D gene uncertain. The CDR3 runs 15 residues. Germline-derived CDR1 and CDR2 are SGHNT and YYREEE (reference sequence). V lost 0 bases and J 4 bases, leaving 13 bases between the germline ends. The CDR3 region is CASSLDARGVETQYF. CDR3 DNA sequence: TGTGCCAGCAGCTTGGACGCGAGAGGAGTAGAGACCCAGTACTTC.

The V and J genes are TRBV20-1 and TRBJ1-2, with unresolved D. V was clipped by 0 bases and J by 8 bases, with 22 bases between them. Germline values: CDR1 DFQATT, CDR2 SNEGSKA (reference sequence). The CDR3 covers 16 residues. CDR3 nucleotides: TGCAGTGCTAGAGATCTCTCTTGGGTAGGAGTTTCAGGCTACACCTTC. Its translation is CSARDLSWVGVSGYTF.

This chain links TRBV12-3 or TRBV12-4 with TRBJ1-1; D ambiguous. V was shortened by 1 base and J by 1 base, with 10 bases between the two germline ends. The CDR3 has 15 residues. Here the CDR3 reads CASSLGGSRNTEAFF. CDR3 sequence (DNA): TGTGCCAGCAGTTTAGGGGGAAGTCGGAACACTGAAGCTTTCTTT.

The chain recombines TRBV5-4 with TRBJ1-1; 7 bases agree with TRBD1. The V gene's germline CDR1 is SGHNT and CDR2 YYREEE (reference sequence). The length of the CDR3 is 14 residues. The V gene end was trimmed by 4 bases and the J gene end by 3 bases; junction bases not matched to a gene: 6. CDR3 nucleotide sequence: TGTGCCAGCAGCAGGGGGCGGGGGGACACTGAAGCTTTCTTT. Its translation: CASSRGRGDTEAFF.

The V and J genes are TRBV3-1 and TRBJ2-5; D tentatively reads TRBD1 or TRBD2 (5 bases each). This CDR3 comprises 16 residues. Germline V gene data show CDR1 as LGHDT and CDR2 as YNNKEL (reference sequence). With 6 bases removed from V and 5 bases from J, the gap between germline ends came to 22 bases. CDR3 nucleotide sequence: TGTGCCAGCAGTACGAGGGGAGCAGGTCCCGTGGAGACCCAGTACTTC. It is translated as CASSTRGAGPVETQYF.

The chain's CDR3 is CATSTRDRDEQYF. The CDR3, as DNA: TGTGCCACCAGCACGCGGGATCGTGACGAGCAGTACTTC. The J gene is TRBJ2-7, the V gene TRBV15; possible D gene TRBD2, 6 bases. The CDR3 totals 13 residues. The V gene lost 4 bases and the J gene lost 5 bases, with 12 bases spanning the gap. Germline CDR1 LNHNV, CDR2 YYDKDF (reference sequence).

This clonotype appeared a few times. The chain has TRBV7-9 and TRBJ2-7; 8 nucleotides align to TRBD1. The germline CDR1 and CDR2 sequences are SEHNR and FQNEAQ (reference sequence). The CDR3 consists of 14 residues. The V segment lost 5 bases and the J segment 5 bases; nucleotides outside the gene matches: 8. CDR3 DNA: TGTGCCAGCAGCCACCGACAGGGGCGAGACGAGCAGTACTTC. Its protein product is CASSHRQGRDEQYF.

This clonotype came up once. The chain links TRBV24-1 to TRBJ2-5; tentatively, D is TRBD1 (5 bases). CDR3 size: 14 residues. Germline CDR1 and CDR2: KGHDR and SFDVKD. V was pared by 0 bases and J by 2 bases, with 6 bases between. CDR3 protein: CATSDLDSQETQYF. In DNA form, the CDR3 reads TGTGCCACCAGTGATTTGGACAGTCAAGAGACCCAGTACTTC.

This chain links TRBV4-2 with TRBJ1-2; 8 nucleotides match TRBD1. V was clipped by 2 bases and J by 2 bases; unmatched bases: 1. This CDR3 is 14 amino acids long. Germline loops: CDR1 LGHNA, CDR2 YNFKEQ. The CDR3 loop reads CASSQRDRNYGYTF. The DNA of the CDR3 is TGTGCCAGCAGCCAACGGGACAGGAACTATGGCTACACCTTC.

J is TRBJ1-2 and V is TRBV18; D gene uncertain. V lost 2 bases to trimming and J lost 6 bases, with 10 bases between them. This CDR3 is 13 amino acids long. CDR1 is KGHSH, CDR2 LQKENI, per germline. CDR3 in amino acids: CASSPLADHGYTF. In nucleotides, the CDR3 is TGTGCCAGCTCACCATTAGCGGACCATGGCTACACCTTC.

V and J are TRBV2 and TRBJ2-3; the D gene is possibly TRBD1 (6 bases). V was pared by 7 bases and J by 6 bases, with 14 bases between. The CDR3 runs 13 residues. Looked up from germline, CDR1 is SNHLY and CDR2 is FYNNEI. The DNA of the CDR3 is TGTGCCAGCACTTTAGATGGACAGGATACGCAGTATTTT. Its protein is CASTLDGQDTQYF. Complete variable domain (other parts from reference TRBV2 and TRBJ2-3): EPEVTQTPSHQVTQMGQEVILRCVPISNHLYFYWYRQILGQKVEFLVSFYNNEISEKSEIFDDQFSVERPDGSNFTLKIRSTKLEDSAMYFCASTLDGQDTQYFGPGTRLTVL.

The sample holds one count of this clonotype. V is TRBV7-2 and J is TRBJ2-3; 9 bases match TRBD2. The CDR3 contains 15 residues. The trim removed 5 bases at V and 4 bases at J, leaving 7 bases unmatched. The V gene's germline CDR1 is SGHTA and CDR2 FQGNSA. DNA of the CDR3: TGTGCCAGCAGCCCCGAGGGCGGGAGGGCAGATACGCAGTATTTT. Protein sequence: CASSPEGGRADTQYF.